The T cell receptor (beta chain) described here comes from a study of regulatory T cells in long-lasting Graves disease. Study-level points and caveats: Relative to new patients (around 1,000), persistent patients exhibited greater sharing of public clonotypes (approximately 2,800). When disease was persistent, TRBV28, TRBJ1-2 and TRBJ2-5 were the favored segments.

Concerning this clonotype itself: Antigen unknown.

Time point given: newly diagnosed GD, antithyroid drugs for less than 3 months. RNA isolated from PBMCs was used to make the TCR library. The CDR3 consists of 15 residues. Germline CDR1 reads MGHDK; CDR2 reads SYGVNS. Trimming took 4 bases from V and 0 from J; bases not matched to a gene: 6. Arm-PCR of CDR3 regions with iRepertoire HTBI primers generated TCR beta libraries. Via MiXCR, TCRdb re-called the multiplex PCR reads, giving one row per CDR3 protein. Of roughly 380,000 distinct CDR3 sequences listed, about a sixth are singletons. The input for sequencing was peripheral blood mononuclear cells (PBMCs), taken at new diagnosis, from a patient treated with antithyroid drugs. This chain links TRBV25-1 with TRBJ2-7; 7 positions match TRBD1. The source is a female donor with Graves disease. CDR3 region: CASSVRDSLSYEQYF. CDR3 coding DNA: TGTGCCAGCAGTGTCCGGGACAGCCTCTCCTACGAGCAGTACTTC.